This T cell receptor beta chain was recovered during a study of T-cell reconstitution after alpha-beta-depleted transplantation in children. Regarding the study as a whole: Newly produced T cells mostly provided counts and TCRbeta diversity after one year, as hyperexpanded clones declined. It was reported that alpha-beta T cells came from several hundred expanded graft clones (about two months after transplant). The origin of high day-60 TCRbeta diversity in some patients lay in surviving recipient T cells and thymic progenitors.

TCRbeta library preparation incorporated unique molecular identifiers. TCRdb re-called the PCR reads through MiXCR, storing one row per CDR3 protein. The sample consists of around 250,000 distinct CDR3 sequences, roughly 8% of them appearing once. In its sample, this clonotype was seen many times. Antigen: not known. The specimen was PBMCs, mostly from graft donor cells, collected 180 days after TCRalphabeta/CD19-depleted stem cell transplant. The TCR comes from a male patient aged 10-17 years who had a stem cell transplant for acute lymphoblastic leukemia, so the T cells may come from the graft donor.

The CDR3 sequence: CASSFTGGNDYGYTF. The CDR3 DNA reads as TGCGCCAGCAGCTTCACAGGGGGCAATGACTATGGCTACACCTTC. The chain combines TRBV5-1 with TRBJ1-2, with 9 bases fitting TRBD1. CDR3 length: 15 amino acids. V trimming: 2 bases; J trimming: 3 bases; junction bases outside the gene matches: 5. Germline V CDR1 and CDR2: SGHRS, YFSETQ.